One and the same sample provided the 8 T cell receptor beta chains below, sequenced in a study of long-term antiretroviral therapy in people with HIV. Investigators performed immunoSEQ version v3.0 at survey level. The data were produced by immunoSEQ multiplex PCR, yet TCRdb's version contains in-frame clones alone and is incomplete. The table lists approximately 19,000 clones, over 80% of them singletons. This specimen consisted of unsorted PBMCs, obtained 2.1 years after starting antiretroviral therapy. Source of these receptors: a man between 18 and 29 years old with HIV.

The V gene is TRBV7-9, the J gene TRBJ1-1; 7 positions agree with TRBD1. The CDR3 is made up of 13 amino acids. With V trimmed by 5 bases and J by 11 bases, 11 bases remained unmatched. Germline V CDR1 and CDR2: SEHNR, FQNEAQ (reference sequence). The CDR3 is CASSPEGATWAFF. In DNA form, the CDR3 reads TGTGCCAGCAGCCCAGAGGGGGCGACATGGGCTTTCTTT.

The chain uses TRBV9 and TRBJ2-2, with TRBD2 matching 7 bases. The germline gives CDR1 SGDLS, CDR2 YYNGEE. Trimming at V came to 4 bases and at J to 7 bases, leaving 7 bases not matched to a gene. The CDR3 totals 14 residues. The DNA for the CDR3 is TGTGCCAGCAGCCTCCGGGGGGAAGGCGGGGAGCTGTTTTTT. This codes for CASSLRGEGGELFF.

The chain has TRBV5-1 and TRBJ1-1, with D possibly TRBD1 on 5 matching bases. The V gene lost 0 bases and the J gene lost 3 bases, with 15 bases spanning the gap. CDR3 length: 16 amino acids. Germline V gene lookup returns CDR1 SGHRS and CDR2 YFSETQ. CDR3 residues: CASSLEGLGGYTEAFF. CDR3 sequence (DNA): TGCGCCAGCAGCTTGGAGGGGCTCGGAGGGTACACTGAAGCTTTCTTT.

This clone was seen only once. The V gene is TRBV6-5, the J gene TRBJ1-2; no clear D gene. Trimming left V 6 bases short and J 4 bases short, with 15 bases between. This CDR3 comprises 14 residues. The germline V gene has CDR1 MNHEY and CDR2 SVGAGI. CDR3 amino acids: CASRTFDLGYGYTF. CDR3 sequence (DNA): TGTGCCAGCAGGACTTTCGACCTGGGCTATGGCTACACCTTC.

The V and J genes are TRBV27 and TRBJ1-1; no reliable D call. The CDR3 has 13 amino acids. The V gene's germline CDR1 is MNHEY and CDR2 SMNVEV (reference sequence). V lost 0 bases to trimming and J lost 1 base, with 3 bases between them. The chain's CDR3 is CASSLSRNTEAFF. CDR3 sequence (DNA): TGTGCCAGCAGTTTATCACGGAACACTGAAGCTTTCTTT.

CDR3 DNA sequence: TGCGCCAGCAGCTTGGACGAGCTTGGAGGCTATGGCTACACCTTC. Protein: CASSLDELGGYGYTF. The chain has TRBV5-1 and TRBJ1-2; D is ambiguous. Germline V CDR1 and CDR2: SGHRS, YFSETQ. Trimming shortened V by 0 bases and J by 4 bases, and 13 bases separated the two germline ends. The CDR3 consists of 15 residues.

Only a few counts were recorded for this clone. The chain joins TRBV9 to TRBJ2-7; 8 bases align to TRBD1. The V gene end was trimmed by 4 bases and the J gene end by 3 bases; junction bases not matched to a gene: 6. Germline CDR1 is SGDLS and CDR2 is YYNGEE. The CDR3 length is 14 residues. Written as DNA, the CDR3 is TGTGCCAGCAGCACTTTGGGGACAGGCTACGAGCAGTACTTC. It translates to CASSTLGTGYEQYF.

The chain has TRBV21-1 and TRBJ1-3. TRBV21-1 is recorded as a pseudogene. This CDR3 comprises 17 residues. This chain's CDR3 is CASGHGSGLTSGNTIYF. Written as DNA, the CDR3 is TGTGCCAGCGGTCATGGGTCGGGTCTTACTTCGGGAAACACCATATATTTT.